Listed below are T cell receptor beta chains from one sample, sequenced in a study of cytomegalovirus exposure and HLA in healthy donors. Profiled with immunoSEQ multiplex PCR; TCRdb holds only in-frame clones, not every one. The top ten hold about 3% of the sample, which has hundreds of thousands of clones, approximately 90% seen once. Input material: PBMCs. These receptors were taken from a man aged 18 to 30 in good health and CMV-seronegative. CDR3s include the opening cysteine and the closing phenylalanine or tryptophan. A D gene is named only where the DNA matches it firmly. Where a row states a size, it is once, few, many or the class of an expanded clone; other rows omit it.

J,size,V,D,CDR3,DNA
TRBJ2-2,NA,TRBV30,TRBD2,CAWSRPSAGDYTGELFF,TGTGCCTGGAGTCGCCCCTCAGCGGGAGATTACACCGGGGAGCTGTTTTTT
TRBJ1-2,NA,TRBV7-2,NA,CASSLVQGNYGYTF,TGTGCCAGCAGCTTAGTCCAGGGGAACTATGGCTACACCTTC
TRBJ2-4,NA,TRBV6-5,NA,CASSPDRKNIQYF,TGTGCCAGCAGTCCCGACAGAAAAAACATTCAGTACTTC
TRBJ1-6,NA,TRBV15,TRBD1,CATSSRGLNSPLHF,TGTGCCACCAGCTCCAGGGGGCTAAATTCACCCCTCCACTTT
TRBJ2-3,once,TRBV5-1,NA,CASSVQGNLADTQYF,TGCGCCAGCAGCGTTCAGGGGAATTTGGCAGATACGCAGTATTTT
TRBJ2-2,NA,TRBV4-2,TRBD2,CASSGTSGSGELFF,TGTGCCAGCAGTGGGACTAGCGGATCCGGGGAGCTGTTTTTT
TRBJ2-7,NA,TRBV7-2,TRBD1,CASSLMRGQTYEQYF,TGTGCCAGCAGCTTAATGAGGGGGCAGACCTACGAGCAGTACTTC
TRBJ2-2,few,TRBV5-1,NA,CASSLPGVIGELFF,TGCGCCAGCAGCTTGCCAGGGGTAATCGGGGAGCTGTTTTTT
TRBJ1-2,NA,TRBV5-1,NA,CASTLGWGANYGYTF,TGCGCCAGCACCCTCGGATGGGGAGCTAACTATGGCTACACCTTC
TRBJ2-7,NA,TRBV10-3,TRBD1,CAISEGDRVYEQYF,TGTGCCATCAGTGAGGGGGACAGGGTCTACGAGCAGTACTTC
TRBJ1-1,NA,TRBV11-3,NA,CASSLQGENTEAFF,TGTGCCAGCAGCTTACAAGGAGAGAACACTGAAGCTTTCTTT
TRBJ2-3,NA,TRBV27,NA,CASSRPVYPEDTQYF,TGTGCCAGCAGCAGACCAGTCTACCCGGAGGATACGCAGTATTTT
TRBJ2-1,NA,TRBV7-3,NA,CASSSGLDNEQFF,TGTGCCAGCAGCTCGGGACTCGACAATGAGCAGTTCTTC
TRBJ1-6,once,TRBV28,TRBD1,CASSLGGTGDSPLHF,TGTGCCAGCAGTTTGGGTGGGACAGGGGATTCACCCCTCCACTTT
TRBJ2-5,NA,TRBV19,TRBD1,CASSIRGQAAETQYF,TGTGCCAGTAGTATACGGGGACAGGCTGCGGAGACCCAGTACTTC
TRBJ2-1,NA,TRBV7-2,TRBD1,CASSRGPLYNEQFF,TGTGCCAGCAGCAGGGGGCCTCTATACAATGAGCAGTTCTTC